The 18 T cell receptor beta chains in this list originate from one sample, sequenced in a study of blood T cells in healthy people across ages. A sample-barcoded 5' primer and a J-beta primer mix were used in a second PCR of about 7 to 12 cycles. TCRdb recomputed calls from the 5' RACE reads with MiXCR, one row per CDR3 protein. The sample includes around 800,000 distinct CDR3 sequences, approximately 24% of them seen just once. These same records also appear under a second study, on T cells of mothers and their children.

The specimen was blood. These receptors all stem from a boy aged 5-17 years in good health.

The chain uses TRBV29-1 and TRBJ1-2, with D possibly TRBD1 on 5 matching bases. The CDR3 spans 13 residues. Germline-derived CDR1 and CDR2 are SQVTM and ANQGSEA. V was pared by 2 bases and J by 6 bases, with 13 bases between. The DNA for the CDR3 is TGCAGCGTTGAACAGGGTGGTTCGAATGGCTACACCTTC. Protein sequence: CSVEQGGSNGYTF.

This clonotype was recorded a few times. The junction shows a germline mismatch at one end, possibly a read error. This chain links TRBV28 with TRBJ2-2; 9 bases are a match to TRBD1. The CDR3 extends over 13 amino acids. The germline V gene encodes CDR1 MDHEN and CDR2 SYDVKM. The CDR3 sequence: CATGTGPTGELFF. CDR3 DNA: TGTGCCACCGGGACAGGGCCCACCGGGGAGCTGTTCTTT. Filled out from reference TRBV28 and TRBJ2-2, the complete variable domain reads DVKVTQSSRYLVKRTGEKVFLECVQDMDHENMFWYRQDPGLGLRLIYFSYDVKMKEKGDIPEGYSVSREKKERFSLILESASTNQTSMYLCATGTGPTGELFFGEGSRLTVL.

This clonotype occurred a few times. CDR3 protein: CASSPHGLAGVTDTQYF. The CDR3 region has the DNA TGTGCCAGCAGCCCTCACGGGCTAGCGGGGGTCACAGATACGCAGTATTTT. This chain joins TRBV7-9 and TRBJ2-3; 10 nucleotides match TRBD2. V lost 5 bases to trimming and J lost 2 bases; unmatched junction nucleotides: 10. The CDR3 consists of 17 residues. Germline CDR1 and CDR2: SEHNR and FQNEAQ (reference sequence). Full variable domain (remainder filled in from reference TRBV7-9 and TRBJ2-3): DTGVSQNPRHKITKRGQNVTFRCDPISEHNRLYWYRQTLGQGPEFLTYFQNEAQLEKSRLLSDRFSAERPKGSFSTLEIQRTEQGDSAMYLCASSPHGLAGVTDTQYFGPGTRLTVL.

The chain combines TRBV2 with TRBJ2-7; no clear D gene. V lost 9 bases, J lost 0 bases, and 9 bases lay in between. This CDR3 has 12 amino acids. Germline V lookup: CDR1 SNHLY, CDR2 FYNNEI. CDR3 region: CASHRSSYEQYF. CDR3 DNA: TGTGCCAGTCATAGGAGCTCCTACGAGCAGTACTTC.

This clonotype was counted between two and nine times. This sequence joins TRBV27 and TRBJ2-2; D is ambiguous. The CDR3 has 12 amino acids. Germline-derived CDR1 and CDR2 are MNHEY and SMNVEV (reference sequence). Trimming stripped 3 bases from V and 4 bases from J, with 3 bases between. The CDR3 reads CASSLITGELFF. CDR3 DNA sequence: TGTGCCAGCAGTTTGATCACCGGGGAGCTGTTTTTT.

The rearrangement uses TRBV20-1 and TRBJ2-3, with D perhaps TRBD1 or TRBD2 (5 bases each). Between the trimmed V and J ends, which lost 6 bases and 5 bases, there was a span of 15 bases. Germline lookup yields CDR1 DFQATT and CDR2 SNEGSKA (reference sequence). The length of the CDR3 is 13 residues. In DNA, the CDR3 is TGCAGTGCCCCAGGGACGGCAGTAGATACGCAGTATTTT. This codes for CSAPGTAVDTQYF.

The rearrangement joins TRBV7-9 to TRBJ2-3; possibly TRBD1 or TRBD2 for D (6 bases each). V was trimmed by 4 bases and J by 4 bases, leaving 18 bases between them. CDR1 SEHNR and CDR2 FQNEAQ come from the germline V gene (reference sequence). The CDR3 sequence is 16 residues long. CDR3 loop: CASSWRGTISPDTQYF. The DNA of the CDR3 is TGTGCCAGCAGCTGGAGGGGGACCATTTCCCCAGATACGCAGTATTTT.

The rearrangement uses TRBV9 and TRBJ2-5, with a possible D match to TRBD2 (6 bases). Germline V gene sequence: CDR1 SGDLS, CDR2 YYNGEE. V lost 0 bases and J lost 1, with 16 bases in between. This CDR3 contains 17 residues. Written as DNA, the CDR3 is TGTGCCAGCAGCGTAGTAGGCGCCGGGGGTACCCAAGAGACCCAGTACTTC. Translating gives CASSVVGAGGTQETQYF.

The genes are TRBV7-2 and TRBJ2-1, with 8 positions matching TRBD2. This CDR3 contains 15 residues. V dropped 5 bases and J dropped 8; count of bases not matched to a gene: 11. CDR1 SGHTA and CDR2 FQGNSA come from the germline V gene. CDR3 in DNA: TGTGCCAGCAGCCGCGGACTAGCCTTAGGGGATGAGCAGTTCTTC. It encodes CASSRGLALGDEQFF.

This clonotype has just a few counts. V usage is TRBV27 and J usage is TRBJ1-3; D unclear. This CDR3 region has 14 residues. Trimming took 5 bases from V and 3 from J, leaving 11 bases between them. The germline V gene has CDR1 MNHEY and CDR2 SMNVEV (reference sequence). In DNA, the CDR3 is TGTGCCAGCAGTCCCCGTGGGTATGGAAACACCATATATTTT. Its protein product is CASSPRGYGNTIYF.

This clonotype has only a few counts. The rearrangement links TRBV4-2 to TRBJ1-2, with D uncertain. CDR1 LGHNA and CDR2 YNFKEQ come from the germline V gene. The CDR3 covers 13 residues. Trimming shortened V by 6 bases and J by 4 bases, and 12 bases separated the two germline ends. The CDR3 DNA reads as TGTGCCAGCAGGGGCTTTTTGGCCTATGGCTACACCTTC. Protein sequence: CASRGFLAYGYTF.

In regard to this clonotype: One end of the junction varies from germline; a read error may be responsible. The chain employs TRBV6-2 or TRBV6-3 and TRBJ2-1, with D possibly being TRBD1 (5 bases). The CDR3 has 16 amino acids. Germline assignment: CDR1 MNHEY and CDR2 SVGEGT. The CDR3 loop reads CASSYPSRDPYNVQFF. DNA of the CDR3: TGTGCCAGCAGTTACCCGAGCAGGGATCCCTACAATGTGCAGTTCTTC.

This clonotype was seen more than once but under ten times. The chain has TRBV28 and TRBJ2-3; 8 bases match TRBD1. The CDR3 consists of 16 residues. V lost 3 bases to trimming and J lost 6 bases; unmatched junction nucleotides: 11. The germline gives CDR1 MDHEN, CDR2 SYDVKM. CDR3 in amino acids: CASSLLGQARRDTQYF. The CDR3 DNA follows: TGTGCCAGCAGTTTGCTGGGACAGGCCCGCCGGGATACGCAGTATTTT.

V and J are TRBV4-1 and TRBJ2-7; 11 nucleotides match TRBD2. The CDR3 spans 17 residues. After removal of 4 bases from V and 5 bases from J, the junction contained 13 bases not matched to a gene. The germline gives CDR1 MGHRA, CDR2 YSYEKL. The CDR3, as DNA: TGCGCCAGCAGCCTATTCCCCATAGCGGGGGGGCTCGACGAGCAGTACTTC. Translated, it gives CASSLFPIAGGLDEQYF.

This chain connects TRBV5-5 to TRBJ2-5; a weak D match, TRBD2 (6 bases). V was clipped by 2 bases and J by 5 bases, with 13 bases between them. The CDR3 extends over 14 amino acids. Germline V gene sequence: CDR1 SGHKS, CDR2 YYEKEE (reference sequence). The CDR3, as DNA: TGTGCCAGCAGCTTTGTCGGCGGGGCCGAGACCCAGTACTTC. It yields the protein CASSFVGGAETQYF.

This rearrangement joins TRBV5-1 to TRBJ2-1, with D possibly called TRBD1 or TRBD2 (5 bases each). Near its end, the DNA agrees better with TRBJ2-7, so the J call may be wrong. CDR3 length equals 14 residues. Germline CDR1 reads SGHRS; CDR2 reads YFSETQ. The CDR3 spells CASSLSEGYYEQYF. The CDR3 DNA reads TGCGCCAGCAGCTTGAGTGAGGGGTACTACGAGCAGTACTTC.

V gene TRBV4-2 combines with J gene TRBJ1-2; perhaps TRBD1 as D (5 bases). The CDR3 runs to 17 residues. With 3 bases removed from V and 0 bases from J, the gap between germline ends came to 17 bases. The V gene's germline CDR1 is LGHNA and CDR2 YNFKEQ. In DNA form, the CDR3 reads TGTGCCAGCAGCCATGCCCGGGACCGACCGACTAACTATGGCTACACCTTC. Translating gives CASSHARDRPTNYGYTF.

This chain joins TRBV20-1 and TRBJ2-2; D is possibly TRBD2 (6 bases). The CDR3 totals 15 residues. The germline V and J ends were trimmed by 3 bases and 5 bases, with 16 bases remaining between them. Germline CDR1 is DFQATT and CDR2 is SNEGSKA (reference sequence). As DNA, the CDR3 is TGCAGTGCTAGCCCCCCGGGAGCGGGTACCGGGGAGCTGTTTTTT. It translates to CSASPPGAGTGELFF.